This passage covers 10 T cell receptor beta chains from one sample sequenced in a study of shared clonotypes between healthy human individuals. Here immunoSEQ multiplex PCR was the method, and the copy in TCRdb shows in-frame clones only, minus some. The sample records around 1.9 million clones, roughly 91% being singletons. Selected positively for CCR7 and CD45RO-negative, naive CD8 cells excluded terminally differentiated effector memory CD45RA+ cells. Material for sequencing was naive CD8+ T cells from PBMCs. The origin of the receptors is a man aged 18 to 30 in good health. Some clones in this sample may be carry-over from other donors' samples.

The chain combines TRBV2 with TRBJ1-5, with D hard to call. Germline assignment: CDR1 SNHLY and CDR2 FYNNEI. The CDR3 covers 12 residues. V gave up 1 base and J gave up 6 bases, with 4 bases separating them. CDR3 sequence (DNA): TGTGCCAGCAGTGAAGGGGCTCAGCCCCAGCATTTT. It translates to CASSEGAQPQHF.

The rearrangement uses TRBV27 and TRBJ2-1, with no clear D. The germline gives CDR1 MNHEY, CDR2 SMNVEV (reference sequence). V lost 4 bases to trimming and J lost 0 bases, with 13 bases between them. The CDR3 is 16 amino acids. The CDR3 is CASSWSSQSSYNEQFF. DNA of the CDR3: TGTGCCAGCAGTTGGAGCTCTCAAAGCTCCTACAATGAGCAGTTCTTC.

DNA for the CDR3: TGTGCCAGCAGCTTGGCTGAGGCAGTAGATGGCTACACCTTC. Protein product: CASSLAEAVDGYTF. The V call is TRBV5-6, the J call TRBJ1-2; D is ambiguous. Deletions cut 0 bases from V and 6 bases from J, with 12 bases between. CDR3 length equals 14 residues. In germline, CDR1 is SGHDT, CDR2 YYEEEE.

Of note for this clone: The sample holds other DNA sequences that translate to the same CDR3. The V and J genes are TRBV7-2 and TRBJ2-7; 12 nucleotides agree with TRBD2. The CDR3 has 17 residues. Trimming cost V 5 bases and J 0 bases; bases outside gene matches: 8. CDR1 and CDR2 from the germline V gene are SGHTA and FQGNSA. DNA of the CDR3: TGTGCCAGCAGCCCCCTAGCGGGAGGGCCTCCCTCCTACGAGCAGTACTTC. This sequence encodes CASSPLAGGPPSYEQYF. Drawing the rest from reference TRBV7-2 and TRBJ2-7, the complete variable domain is GAGVSQSPSNKVTEKGKDVELRCDPISGHTALYWYRQSLGQGLEFLIYFQGNSAPDKSGLPSDRFSAERTGGSVSTLTIQRTQQEDSAVYLCASSPLAGGPPSYEQYFGPGTRLTVT.

The chain joins TRBV27 to TRBJ1-2; 7 bases map to TRBD1. This CDR3 has 14 residues. Germline lookup yields CDR1 MNHEY and CDR2 SMNVEV (reference sequence). The ends lost 4 bases at V and 6 bases at J; junction bases unmatched: 8. The CDR3 region is CASSYKPTGHGYTF. In DNA, the CDR3 is TGTGCCAGCAGTTACAAACCGACAGGGCATGGCTACACCTTC.

This chain uses TRBV30 with TRBJ1-2, with 8 bases lining up with TRBD1. V lost 3 bases to trimming and J lost 2 bases; unmatched junction nucleotides: 5. Germline V CDR1 and CDR2: GTSNPN, SVGIG (reference sequence). The CDR3 has 14 amino acids. The CDR3 loop reads CAWRTRTGNYGYTF. CDR3 in DNA: TGTGCCTGGAGGACCCGGACAGGGAACTATGGCTACACCTTC. Filled out from reference TRBV30 and TRBJ1-2, the complete variable domain reads SQTIHQWPATLVQPVGSPLSLECTVEGTSNPNLYWYRQAAGRGLQLLFYSVGIGQISSEVPQNLSASRPQDRQFILSSKKLLLSDSGFYLCAWRTRTGNYGYTFGSGTRLTVV.

The chain carries TRBV27 and TRBJ1-1, with 7 bases that match TRBD1. The CDR3 sequence is 15 residues long. The V segment lost 8 bases and the J segment 0 bases; nucleotides outside the gene matches: 9. Looked up from germline, CDR1 is MNHEY and CDR2 is SMNVEV (reference sequence). CDR3 in DNA: TGTGCCAGCCAGAGACAGGGCGATCTGAACACTGAAGCTTTCTTT. Amino acids: CASQRQGDLNTEAFF.

V is TRBV18 and J is TRBJ1-1; D remains ambiguous. The CDR3 spans 11 residues. CDR1 is KGHSH, CDR2 LQKENI, per germline. V was shortened by 5 bases and J by 8 bases, with 9 bases between the two germline ends. The CDR3 DNA follows: TGTGCCAGCTCAGAGGTAGTGGAAGCTTTCTTT. This gives the protein CASSEVVEAFF.

This chain connects TRBV27 to TRBJ2-7; TRBD1 might be the D (6 bases). Trimming removed 3 bases from V and 6 bases from J, with 15 bases in between. From germline, CDR1 is MNHEY and CDR2 SMNVEV (reference sequence). The CDR3 totals 14 residues. CDR3 sequence: CASSFLYRVGEQYF. The DNA for the CDR3 is TGTGCCAGCAGTTTCCTCTACAGGGTGGGCGAGCAGTACTTC.

The CDR3 spells CASSAIAGDETQYF. The CDR3, as DNA: TGTGCCAGTAGTGCCATAGCGGGAGACGAGACCCAGTACTTC. The rearrangement joins TRBV19 to TRBJ2-5, with 9 nucleotides matching TRBD2. Trimming cost V 5 bases and J 5 bases; bases outside gene matches: 6. CDR3 size: 14 residues. Looked up from germline, CDR1 is LNHDA and CDR2 is SQIVND (reference sequence). The whole variable domain, remainder taken from reference TRBV19 and TRBJ2-5, is DGGITQSPKYLFRKEGQNVTLSCEQNLNHDAMYWYRQDPGQGLRLIYYSQIVNDFQKGDIAEGYSVSREKKESFPLTVTSAQKNPTAFYLCASSAIAGDETQYFGPGTRLLVL.